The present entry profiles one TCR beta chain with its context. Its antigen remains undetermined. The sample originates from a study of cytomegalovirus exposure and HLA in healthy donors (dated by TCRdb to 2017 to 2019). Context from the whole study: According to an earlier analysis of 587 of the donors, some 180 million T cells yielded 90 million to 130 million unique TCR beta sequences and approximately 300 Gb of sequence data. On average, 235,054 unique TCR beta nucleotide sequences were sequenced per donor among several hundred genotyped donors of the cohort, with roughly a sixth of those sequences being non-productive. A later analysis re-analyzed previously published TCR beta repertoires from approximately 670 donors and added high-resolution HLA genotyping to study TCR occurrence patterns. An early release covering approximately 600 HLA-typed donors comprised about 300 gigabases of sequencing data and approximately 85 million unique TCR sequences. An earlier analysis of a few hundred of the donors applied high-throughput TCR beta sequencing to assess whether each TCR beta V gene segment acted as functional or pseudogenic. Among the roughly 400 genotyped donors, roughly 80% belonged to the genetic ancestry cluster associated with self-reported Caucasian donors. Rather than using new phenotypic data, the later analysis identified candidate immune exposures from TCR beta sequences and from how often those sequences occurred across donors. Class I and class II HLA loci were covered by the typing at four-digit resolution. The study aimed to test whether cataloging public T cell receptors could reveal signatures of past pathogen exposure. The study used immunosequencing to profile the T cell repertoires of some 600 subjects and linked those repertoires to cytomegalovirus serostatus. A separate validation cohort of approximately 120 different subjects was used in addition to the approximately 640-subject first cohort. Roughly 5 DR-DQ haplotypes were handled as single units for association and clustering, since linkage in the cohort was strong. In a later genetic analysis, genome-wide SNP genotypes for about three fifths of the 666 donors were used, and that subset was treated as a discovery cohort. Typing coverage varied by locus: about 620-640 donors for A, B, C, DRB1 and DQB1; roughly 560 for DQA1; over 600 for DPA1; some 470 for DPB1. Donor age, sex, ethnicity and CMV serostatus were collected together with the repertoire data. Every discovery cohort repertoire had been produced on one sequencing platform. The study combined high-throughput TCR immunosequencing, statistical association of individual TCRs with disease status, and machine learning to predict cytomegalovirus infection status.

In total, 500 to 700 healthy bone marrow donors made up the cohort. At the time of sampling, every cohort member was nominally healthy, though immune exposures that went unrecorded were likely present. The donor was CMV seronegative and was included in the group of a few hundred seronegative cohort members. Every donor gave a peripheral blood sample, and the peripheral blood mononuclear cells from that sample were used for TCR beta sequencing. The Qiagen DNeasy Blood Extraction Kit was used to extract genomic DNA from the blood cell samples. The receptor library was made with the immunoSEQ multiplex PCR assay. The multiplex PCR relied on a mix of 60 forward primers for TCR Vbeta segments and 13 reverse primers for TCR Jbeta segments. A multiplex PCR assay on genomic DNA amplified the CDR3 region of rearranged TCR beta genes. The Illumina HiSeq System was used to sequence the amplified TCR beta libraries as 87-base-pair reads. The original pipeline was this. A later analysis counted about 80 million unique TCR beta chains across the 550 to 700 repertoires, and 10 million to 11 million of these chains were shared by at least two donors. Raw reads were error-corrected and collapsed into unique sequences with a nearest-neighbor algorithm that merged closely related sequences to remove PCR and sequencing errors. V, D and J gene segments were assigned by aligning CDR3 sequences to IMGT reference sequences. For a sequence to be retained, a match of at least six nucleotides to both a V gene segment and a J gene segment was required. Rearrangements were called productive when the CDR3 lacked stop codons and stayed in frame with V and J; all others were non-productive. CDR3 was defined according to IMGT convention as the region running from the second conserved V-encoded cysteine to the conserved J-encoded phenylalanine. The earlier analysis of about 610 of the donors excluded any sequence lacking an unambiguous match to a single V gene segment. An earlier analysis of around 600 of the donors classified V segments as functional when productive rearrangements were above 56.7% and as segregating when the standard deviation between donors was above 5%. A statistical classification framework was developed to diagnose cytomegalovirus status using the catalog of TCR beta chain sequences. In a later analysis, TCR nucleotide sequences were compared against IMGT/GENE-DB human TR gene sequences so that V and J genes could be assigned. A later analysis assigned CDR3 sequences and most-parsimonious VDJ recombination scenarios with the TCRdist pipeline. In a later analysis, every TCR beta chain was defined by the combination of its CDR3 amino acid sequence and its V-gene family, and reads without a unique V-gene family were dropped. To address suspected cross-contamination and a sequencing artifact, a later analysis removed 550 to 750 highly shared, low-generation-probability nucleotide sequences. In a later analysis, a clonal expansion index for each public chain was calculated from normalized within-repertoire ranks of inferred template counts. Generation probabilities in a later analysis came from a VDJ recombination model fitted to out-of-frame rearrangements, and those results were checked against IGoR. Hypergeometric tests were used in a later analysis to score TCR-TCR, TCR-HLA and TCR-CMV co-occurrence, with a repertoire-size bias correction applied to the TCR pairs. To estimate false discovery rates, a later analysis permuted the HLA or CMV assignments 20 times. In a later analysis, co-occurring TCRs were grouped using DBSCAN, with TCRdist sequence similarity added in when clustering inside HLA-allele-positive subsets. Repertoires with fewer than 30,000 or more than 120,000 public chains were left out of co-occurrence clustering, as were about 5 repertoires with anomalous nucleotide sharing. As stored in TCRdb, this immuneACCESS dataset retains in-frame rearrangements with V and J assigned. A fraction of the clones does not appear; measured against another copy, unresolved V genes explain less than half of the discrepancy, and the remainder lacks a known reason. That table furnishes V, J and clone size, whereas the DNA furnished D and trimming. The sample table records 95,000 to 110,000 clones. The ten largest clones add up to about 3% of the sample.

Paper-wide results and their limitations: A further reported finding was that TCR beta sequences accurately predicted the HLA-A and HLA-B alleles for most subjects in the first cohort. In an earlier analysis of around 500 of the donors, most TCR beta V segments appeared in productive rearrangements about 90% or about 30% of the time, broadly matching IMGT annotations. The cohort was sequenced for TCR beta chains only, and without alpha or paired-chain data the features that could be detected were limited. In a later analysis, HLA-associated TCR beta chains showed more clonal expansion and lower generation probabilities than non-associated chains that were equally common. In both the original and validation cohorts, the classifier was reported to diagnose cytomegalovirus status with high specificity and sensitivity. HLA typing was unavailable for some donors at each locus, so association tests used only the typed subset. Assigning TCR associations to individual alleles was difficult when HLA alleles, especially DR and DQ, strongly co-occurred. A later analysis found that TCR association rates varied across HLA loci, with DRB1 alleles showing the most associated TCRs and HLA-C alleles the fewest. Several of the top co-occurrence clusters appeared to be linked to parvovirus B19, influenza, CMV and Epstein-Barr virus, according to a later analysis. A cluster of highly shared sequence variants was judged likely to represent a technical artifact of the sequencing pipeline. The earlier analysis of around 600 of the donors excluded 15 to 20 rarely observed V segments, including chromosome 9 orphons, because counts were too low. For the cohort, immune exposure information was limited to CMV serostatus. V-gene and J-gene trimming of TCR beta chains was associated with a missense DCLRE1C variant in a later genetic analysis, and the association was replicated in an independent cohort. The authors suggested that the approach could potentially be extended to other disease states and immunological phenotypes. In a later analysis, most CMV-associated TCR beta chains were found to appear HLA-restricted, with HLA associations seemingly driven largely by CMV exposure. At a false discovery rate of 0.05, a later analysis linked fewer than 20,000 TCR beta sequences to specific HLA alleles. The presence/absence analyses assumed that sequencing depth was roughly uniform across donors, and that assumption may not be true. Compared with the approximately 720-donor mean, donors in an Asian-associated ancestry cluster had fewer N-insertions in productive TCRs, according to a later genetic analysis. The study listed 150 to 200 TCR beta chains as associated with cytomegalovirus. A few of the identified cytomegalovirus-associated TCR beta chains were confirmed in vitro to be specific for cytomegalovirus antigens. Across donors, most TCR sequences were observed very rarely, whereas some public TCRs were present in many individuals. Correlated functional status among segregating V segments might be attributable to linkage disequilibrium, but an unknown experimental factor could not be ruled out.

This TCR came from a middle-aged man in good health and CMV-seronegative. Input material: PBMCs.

The CDR3 sequence is CASTGGQGDGYTF. The nucleotides are TGTGCCAGTACAGGGGGACAGGGAGATGGCTACACCTTC. This chain is built from TRBV19 and TRBJ1-2, with 9 middle bases fitting TRBD1. Via the germline V gene (reference sequence), CDR1 is LNHDA and CDR2 SQIVND. Taken from cysteine to phenylalanine, the CDR3 has 13 residues. The DNA shown is the 39-base CDR3, in frame from base 1. Relative to germline, V is missing 7 bases and J is missing 6 bases, with 6 bases of the junction outside any gene match.